This is a list of T cell receptor beta chains from one sample in a study of technical replicates of blood from a handful of donors. Generated by immunoSEQ multiplex PCR, the TCRdb table keeps only in-frame clones and is missing some. The table has some 96,000 clones, nearly 97% seen once. The sequenced sample consisted of T cells isolated from PBMCs. These receptors all come from a human donor in good health. The CDR3 runs from the conserved cysteine through the conserved F or W. D genes are given only for firm matches. Part of the rows lack a size; the others show once, few, many or a class for expanded clones.

CDR3 length	D gene	V gene	clone size	J gene	CDR3 protein	CDR3 DNA
12	.	TRBV9	.	TRBJ2-5	CASSPGGLAQYF	TGTGCCAGCAGCCCTGGGGGACTGGCCCAGTACTTC
15	.	TRBV4-1	.	TRBJ2-7	CASSPYPDSGYEQYF	TGCGCCAGCAGCCCCTACCCTGATTCGGGCTACGAGCAGTACTTC
16	TRBD1	TRBV2	.	TRBJ2-2	CASSGTGGADTGELFF	TGTGCCAGCAGTGGGACAGGCGGTGCGGACACCGGGGAGCTGTTTTTT
12	TRBD2	TRBV4-2	.	TRBJ2-5	CASGGGGETQYF	TGTGCCAGCGGGGGGGGTGGCGAGACCCAGTACTTC
16	.	TRBV28	.	TRBJ2-7	CASSTPDQGLSYEQYF	TGTGCCAGCAGTACACCGGATCAGGGGCTCTCCTACGAGCAGTACTTC
12	.	TRBV7-2	.	TRBJ2-1	CASSLLRYEQFF	TGTGCCAGCAGCTTACTACGGTATGAGCAGTTCTTC
15	.	TRBV19	.	TRBJ2-1	CASTSGPQGYNEQFF	TGTGCCAGCACGAGTGGTCCTCAGGGCTACAATGAGCAGTTCTTC
15	.	TRBV6-1	.	TRBJ2-7	CASSEGGSDTYEQYF	TGTGCCAGCAGTGAAGGGGGCAGTGATACCTACGAGCAGTACTTC
14	.	TRBV7-2	.	TRBJ1-2	CASSSLGGVYGYTF	TGTGCCAGCAGCTCGCTGGGAGGGGTTTATGGCTACACCTTC
14	TRBD1	TRBV19	.	TRBJ2-7	CASRPGQGPYEQYF	TGTGCCAGTAGGCCGGGACAGGGTCCCTACGAGCAGTACTTC
16	TRBD2	TRBV5-4	.	TRBJ2-4	CASSLELAGSKNIQYF	TGTGCCAGCAGCTTAGAACTAGCGGGATCCAAAAACATTCAGTACTTC
14	.	TRBV28	.	TRBJ2-5	CASGPGWVAETQYF	TGTGCCAGCGGACCGGGGTGGGTCGCGGAGACCCAGTACTTC
19	TRBD1	TRBV30	.	TRBJ1-5	CAWSVPGQGRSYSNQPQHF	TGTGCCTGGAGTGTACCTGGACAGGGCCGGAGTTATAGCAATCAGCCCCAGCATTTT
13	.	TRBV30	.	TRBJ1-2	CAMTGGSAYGYTF	TGTGCCATGACGGGGGGCTCTGCCTATGGCTACACCTTC
15	TRBD2	TRBV27	.	TRBJ2-1	CASSLGTKAHNEQFF	TGTGCCAGCAGTTTGGGGACTAAGGCCCACAATGAGCAGTTCTTC
15	.	TRBV12-5	.	TRBJ1-3	CASGLVPVSGNTIYF	TGTGCTAGTGGTTTGGTCCCTGTGTCTGGAAACACCATATATTTT
15	.	TRBV5-4	.	TRBJ2-1	CASSSRQENYNEQFF	TGTGCCAGCAGCTCAAGACAGGAGAACTACAATGAGCAGTTCTTC
14	TRBD2	TRBV19	.	TRBJ2-1	CASSLAGTYNEQFF	TGTGCCAGTAGTCTAGCGGGTACCTACAATGAGCAGTTCTTC
13	.	TRBV6-5	.	TRBJ2-1	CASSYASHNEQFF	TGTGCCAGCAGTTACGCCAGTCACAATGAGCAGTTCTTC
15	TRBD2	TRBV2	.	TRBJ2-1	CASSEFLAGGSEQFF	TGTGCCAGCAGTGAGTTCCTAGCGGGGGGGTCAGAGCAGTTCTTC
15	TRBD1	TRBV6-1	.	TRBJ2-5	CASKRWTGGGETQYF	TGTGCCAGCAAAAGATGGACAGGGGGCGGAGAGACCCAGTACTTC
15	TRBD1	TRBV10-2	.	TRBJ2-7	CASSESGTGGYEQYF	TGCGCCAGCAGTGAGTCCGGGACAGGGGGCTACGAGCAGTACTTC
13	.	TRBV10-2	once	TRBJ2-3	CASSVKRADTQYF	TGCGCCAGCAGTGTTAAGCGTGCAGATACGCAGTATTTT
16	.	TRBV7-6	.	TRBJ1-4	CASSAYRVSTNEKLFF	TGTGCCAGCAGCGCCTACCGAGTCTCAACTAATGAAAAACTGTTTTTT
12	TRBD2	TRBV11-2	.	TRBJ2-5	CATGGLSETQYF	TGTGCCACGGGGGGGCTTTCAGAGACCCAGTACTTC
16	.	TRBV2	.	TRBJ2-6	CASSETKGAGANVLTF	TGTGCCAGCAGTGAAACGAAGGGGGCTGGGGCCAACGTCCTGACTTTC
15	.	TRBV18	.	TRBJ2-1	CASSPPGQQYNEQFF	TGTGCCAGCTCACCACCGGGACAACAGTACAATGAGCAGTTCTTC
14	.	TRBV27	once	TRBJ2-6	CASSSQDSRHVLTF	TGTGCCAGCAGTAGCCAGGACAGTAGACACGTCCTGACTTTC
14	.	TRBV9	.	TRBJ1-1	CASSDLDEVPEAFF	TGTGCCAGCAGCGATTTGGATGAGGTCCCTGAAGCTTTCTTT
16	TRBD2	TRBV4-1	once	TRBJ2-1	CASSQTSGATYNEQFF	TGCGCCAGCAGCCAGACTAGCGGAGCTACCTACAATGAGCAGTTCTTC
15	.	TRBV6-5	.	TRBJ2-1	CASSRTTPSYNEQFF	TGTGCCAGCAGTAGGACTACCCCCTCCTACAATGAGCAGTTCTTC
14	TRBD1	TRBV19	few	TRBJ1-1	CASSRTGELLEAFF	TGTGCCAGTAGTCGGACAGGGGAGTTACTTGAAGCTTTCTTT
13	TRBD1	TRBV19	.	TRBJ2-3	CASSPGTGYTQYF	TGTGCCAGTAGTCCCGGGACAGGGTATACGCAGTATTTT
15	.	TRBV9	.	TRBJ2-1	CASSVGSGRGNEQFF	TGTGCCAGCAGCGTAGGCTCTGGACGGGGGAATGAGCAGTTCTTC
14	TRBD1	TRBV29-1	.	TRBJ2-7	CSGSYRGEGYEQYF	TGCAGCGGATCTTACAGGGGTGAGGGCTACGAGCAGTACTTC